This T cell receptor beta chain was captured in a study of T cell repertoires in cytomegalovirus infection. Study in general: Through public TCR beta signatures, both CMV infection and matching HLA type were indicated.

TCRdb itself ran the reads through MiXCR, one entry per CDR3 protein. The data hold some 700,000 distinct CDR3 sequences, with 35% to 45% observed a single time. Points from the study as a whole: HLA-C-restricted CMV clonotypes gave the most frequent clonotype in two of eight donors. Based on cumulative public TCR beta family frequency, carriers of CMV plus the relevant HLA were identified.

The germline V gene has CDR1 MDHEN and CDR2 SYDVKM. The CDR3 is 17 residues long. With respect to this clonotype: Its specificity is unknown. One end of the junction varies from germline; a read error may be responsible.

V and J are TRBV28 and TRBJ1-4; weak D call: TRBD1 (6 bases). The sequence was collected from a human donor in good health (CMV status not recorded). Some clones in this sample may be carry-over from other donors' samples. The specimen was PBMCs. CDR3: CARSLFPGQSSNEKLFF. The CDR3 region has the DNA TGTGCCAGAAGTTTATTCCCAGGACAGTCCTCTAATGAAAAACTGTTTTTT.